This T cell receptor beta chain stems from a study of regulatory T cells in long-lasting Graves disease. Study-level information: Graves' cases, newly diagnosed, had used antithyroid drugs under 3 months.

A note on this clonotype: What it binds is unknown.

Time point of the sample: newly diagnosed GD, antithyroid drugs for less than 3 months. PBMC RNA was the source of the TCR library. Broader study findings: Peripheral blood, not thyroid tissue, was the sole material studied.

With iRepertoire HTBI primers and Arm-PCR of CDR3 regions, TCR beta libraries were built. TCRdb re-called the multiplex PCR reads with MiXCR, one entry per CDR3 protein. The table shows approximately 400,000 distinct CDR3 sequences, with 15% to 17% occurring only once. Trimming removed 3 bases from V and 5 bases from J; junction bases left unmatched: 9. This CDR3 contains 16 residues. From germline, CDR1 is KGHSH and CDR2 LQKENI. This sequence originates from a female donor with Graves disease. The material was peripheral blood mononuclear cells (PBMCs), obtained at new diagnosis, from a patient treated with antithyroid drugs. V gene TRBV18 combines with J gene TRBJ2-7; 11 positions match TRBD2. The CDR3 DNA follows: TGTGCCAGCTCACCTTGGACTAGCGGGCGGCTCCACGAGCAGTACTTC. It yields the protein CASSPWTSGRLHEQYF.